This T cell receptor beta chain was sequenced for a study of radiation and T cells in renal cell carcinoma (dated by TCRdb to 2018 to 2021). Context from the whole study: A total of 53 samples underwent TCR beta sequencing, made up of some 26 tumors and some 27 peripheral blood samples. The last blood draw happened 4 weeks after radiation, timed to coincide with nephrectomy. Across all 50 or so samples, under 5,000,000 unique CDR3 nucleotide sequences encoding roughly 2,800,000 unique CDR3 amino acid sequences were identified.

The time point label of this sample denotes: blood 4 weeks post-SBRT, at nephrectomy. This specimen's treatment or condition label, interpreted: 15 Gy SBRT to primary tumor, nephrectomy 4 weeks later. The samples were drawn from a clinical trial, where primary renal cell carcinomas were treated with 15 Gy of stereotactic body radiation therapy and then removed by nephrectomy 4 weeks afterward. To follow tumor-enriched clonotypes, peripheral blood was collected serially from radiation-treated patients at baseline and again at 2 weeks and 4 weeks after SBRT. Renal cell carcinoma with clear cell pathology was present in all patients. The QIAamp DNA Blood Mini Kit (Qiagen) was used to prepare genomic DNA for TCR sequencing. Samples were included in the analyses only if all quality control checks were passed. Paper-wide results and their limitations: Because pretreatment tumor biopsies were not available, the study could not determine whether clonotypes were already present within the tumor at baseline. With a single-armed trial design, the study had no way to address how radiation dose or scheduling affects the TCR repertoire. In blood, the top tumor clonotypes increased between baseline and 2 weeks post-radiation and then shrank by 4 weeks, which suggests that tumor-resident clones expanded only transiently. Tracking of blood repertoire dynamics stopped at three to four weeks after treatment, with no follow-up past that point.

With respect to this clone: The antigen this receptor binds is unknown. The record has no base qualities; no much larger clone is one base away.

CDR1 and CDR2 are read off the germline V gene (reference sequence) as LNHDA and SQIVND. V is cut back by 8 bases and J by 3 bases, with 8 bases in the junction unmatched. Its CDR3 holds 14 amino acids, cysteine through phenylalanine. Only CDR3 DNA is held: 42 bases, read in frame from base 1. Following the manufacturer's recommendations, the immunoSEQ kit was used to generate TCR beta libraries from genomic DNA. To prepare libraries, a first multiplex PCR with proprietary primers was run, followed by a second PCR that added unique barcodes, and a bead cleanup was done after each round. A positive control reaction and a negative control reaction, both provided in the kit, were run with every batch of samples. The final libraries were assessed on an Agilent 4200 TapeStation D1000 ScreenTape, pooled by volume, and quantified by qPCR. Sequencing was performed on an Illumina NextSeq500 with a MidOutput 150-cycle cartridge, and 156 Read1 and 15 Index1 cycles were run with kit custom primers. The pooled library was loaded at roughly 0.96 pM, with a roughly 20% PhiX control spiked in. In the original analysis: Vendor-processed data were analyzed in R, with a clonotype defined as all T cells sharing the same CDR3 nucleotide sequence. For clone abundance analyses, frequencies were normalized to the 10,000 most abundant clones in each sample. Public T cell clones, which averaged fewer than five per sample, were excluded before analysis. Tumor-enriched clonotypes and baseline blood-enriched clonotypes were defined as those with an abundance difference of at least 32-fold between compartments. A beta-binomial differential abundance model was used to identify clonotypes that expanded or contracted between blood time points. The Baroni-Urbani and Buser coefficient was used to measure tumor-blood repertoire similarity, and groups were compared with two-tailed Wilcoxon tests in R. The table was pulled from immuneACCESS by TCRdb, which kept in-frame rearrangements only. Such tables lose some clones; where checked, under half of the loss comes from unresolved V genes, and the rest has no known cause. From that table come the V and J calls and clone size; the DNA was used to work out D and trimming. The sample yields 90,000 to 100,000 clones; 65% to 90% were counted once. Approximately 7.2% of the sample is in the top ten clones.

This sequence was found in a man in his sixties with renal cell carcinoma. The rearranged segments are TRBV19 and TRBJ2-7, with 9 bases matching TRBD1. Sequencing was performed on blood, taken from a patient whose treatment included radiotherapy and nephrectomy. The CDR3 amino acid sequence is: CASGGTGLFYEQYF. The nucleotide sequence is given as TGTGCCAGTGGCGGGACAGGGCTCTTCTACGAGCAGTACTTC.